Here is one T cell receptor (beta chain) with its context. Its antigen is unknown. The CDR3 is 14 residues long. Germline-derived CDR1 and CDR2 are SGHRS and YFSETQ. With 4 bases removed from V and 1 base from J, the gap between germline ends came to 12 bases. This specimen belongs to a study of regulatory and conventional T cells in RAG deficiency. Whole-study results and caveats: RAG-deficient patients showed markedly lower Shannon entropy and higher Simpson indices than control T-cell subsets. Shorter CDR3s in all patient subsets; >80% Treg-Tconv overlap in Omenn.

The sorted regulatory T cells were CD4+, CD25-high and CD127-low, with genomic DNA sequenced. Sequenced by immunoSEQ multiplex PCR; TCRdb stores in-frame clones only, minus some. The sample consists of under 30,000 clones, 80% to 95% of them appearing once. The data were also submitted as part of a second study, on regulatory T cells. Per that study: Primers: 52 TRBV forward and 13 TRBJ reverse.

Source material: Tregs sorted from blood. V gene TRBV5-1 combines with J gene TRBJ2-7; no clear D. The clonotype was recovered from a human donor in good health. This CDR3 is CASSPILESYEQYF. CDR3 nucleotide sequence: TGCGCCAGCAGCCCGATTTTGGAGTCCTACGAGCAGTACTTC.